The 15 T cell receptor beta chains below come from one sample, sequenced in a study of shared clonotypes between healthy human individuals. The method was immunoSEQ multiplex PCR; TCRdb's version includes in-frame clones alone and lacks a portion of them. The data contain roughly 330,000 clones, around two thirds of them seen just once; the ten biggest clones take up around a tenth. Sequenced input: memory CD4+ T cells sorted from blood. Subset defined: CD45RA-negative fraction. The receptors were sampled from a man aged 30 to 39 in good health.

V and J are TRBV5-1 and TRBJ2-5; weak D call: TRBD2 (6 bases). The ends were cut back, 0 bases at V and 7 bases at J, with 16 bases in the middle. The CDR3 is made up of 15 amino acids. Germline V gives CDR1 SGHRS, CDR2 YFSETQ. The CDR3 loop is CASSLAPRGKGTQYF. CDR3 in DNA: TGCGCCAGCAGCTTGGCCCCCCGGGGGAAAGGGACCCAGTACTTC.

A word on this clone: Germline and junction disagree at one end, which may indicate a read error. V gene TRBV13 combines with J gene TRBJ1-3; D unresolved. The length of the CDR3 is 11 residues. Germline-derived CDR1 and CDR2 are PRHDT and FYEKMQ (reference sequence). Here the CDR3 reads CASNLRNTIYF. CDR3 coding DNA: TGTGCCAGCAACTTAAGAAACACCATATATTTT.

The gene calls are TRBV6-1 and TRBJ2-2; D unclear. This CDR3 has 15 residues. Germline CDR1 is MNHNS and CDR2 is SASEGT. Between the trimmed V and J ends, which lost 0 bases and 4 bases, there was a span of 9 bases. The CDR3 region is CASSEAVWTTGELFF. CDR3 sequence (DNA): TGTGCCAGCAGTGAAGCGGTCTGGACCACCGGGGAGCTGTTTTTT.

J is TRBJ1-3 and V is TRBV10-1, with D unresolved. With 5 bases removed from V and 0 bases from J, the gap between germline ends came to 11 bases. Germline CDR1 reads WNHNN; CDR2 reads SYGVQD (reference sequence). The CDR3 is 15 amino acids. Here the CDR3 reads CASSFRDHSGNTIYF. The DNA for the CDR3 is TGCGCCAGCAGTTTCCGTGATCACTCTGGAAACACCATATATTTT.

The chain employs TRBV25-1 and TRBJ1-3; no firm D call. The length of the CDR3 is 16 residues. Trimming took off 2 bases at V and 0 bases at J, with 11 bases between the two ends. CDR1 and CDR2 (germline): MGHDK, SYGVNS. The CDR3 DNA reads as TGTGCCAGCAGTGAAAATCGGGTATCCTCTGGAAACACCATATATTTT. It encodes CASSENRVSSGNTIYF.

The gene calls are TRBV7-2 and TRBJ2-3, with 7 bases aligning to TRBD1. Germline V CDR1 and CDR2: SGHTA, FQGNSA. Trimming took 0 bases from V and 3 from J; bases not matched to a gene: 6. This CDR3 region has 16 residues. As DNA, the CDR3 is TGTGCCAGCAGCTTAGCTGGGACAGAACTTACAGATACGCAGTATTTT. Its translation: CASSLAGTELTDTQYF.

The chain is built from TRBV19 and TRBJ2-2; D not resolved. V lost 10 bases and J lost 6, with 15 bases in between. This CDR3 contains 13 residues. Germline lookup yields CDR1 LNHDA and CDR2 SQIVND (reference sequence). In nucleotides, the CDR3 is TGTGCCATCGAAGTCCGGAGACCCGGGGAGCTGTTTTTT. Translating it yields CAIEVRRPGELFF.

This clone occurred a few times. This chain links TRBV9 with TRBJ2-1, with TRBD2 matching over 9 bases. Germline lookup yields CDR1 SGDLS and CDR2 YYNGEE. Losses at the gene ends were 2 bases for V and 5 bases for J; bases not matched to a gene: 8. The CDR3 is 16 residues long. CDR3 in amino acids: CASSVLWASGNNEQFF. CDR3 sequence (DNA): TGTGCCAGCAGCGTCCTATGGGCTAGCGGGAACAATGAGCAGTTCTTC.

The chain recombines TRBV5-1 with TRBJ2-2; possibly TRBD1 for D (8 bases). CDR3 length equals 18 residues. CDR1 SGHRS and CDR2 YFSETQ come from the germline V gene. Trimming took off 3 bases at V and 5 bases at J, with 23 bases between the two ends. The CDR3 is CASSSAGEGTGSTGELFF. The CDR3 nucleotides are TGCGCCAGCAGCTCCGCCGGGGAGGGGACAGGCTCGACCGGGGAGCTGTTTTTT.

The V call is TRBV28, the J call TRBJ2-7; D might be TRBD2 (6 bases). Germline V gene sequence: CDR1 MDHEN, CDR2 SYDVKM. Trimming cost V 6 bases and J 7 bases, with 13 bases left between them. CDR3 length equals 12 residues. CDR3 protein: CASRAGSREQYF. CDR3 DNA: TGTGCCAGCAGGGCGGGATCGAGGGAGCAGTACTTC.

This chain links TRBV18 with TRBJ2-7; either TRBD1 or TRBD2 may fit D (5 bases each). The CDR3 loop spans 15 amino acids. V lost 1 base to trimming and J lost 10 bases, with 20 bases between them. Germline CDR1 reads KGHSH; CDR2 reads LQKENI. The CDR3 here is CASSPRGATLGEQYF. CDR3 in DNA: TGTGCCAGCTCACCACGAGGGGCCACCCTGGGTGAACAGTACTTC.

J is TRBJ2-3 and V is TRBV15, with 10 bases aligning to TRBD2. CDR1 and CDR2 (germline): LNHNV, YYDKDF (reference sequence). The CDR3 contains 15 residues. Losses at the gene ends were 6 bases for V and 5 bases for J; bases not matched to a gene: 8. DNA for the CDR3: TGTGCCACCAGGGCCCGGCTAGCGGGAGTAGATACGCAGTATTTT. Translated, it gives CATRARLAGVDTQYF.

The CDR3: CAARDSGGFQPQHF. CDR3 DNA sequence: TGTGCCGCCAGAGACTCAGGGGGCTTCCAGCCCCAGCATTTT. The chain recombines TRBV28 with TRBJ1-5; 8 bases are shared with TRBD1. In germline, CDR1 is MDHEN, CDR2 SYDVKM. The CDR3 is made up of 14 amino acids. The junction had 13 bases not matched to a gene; V was cut back by 11 bases and J by 7 bases.

This chain uses TRBV6-6 with TRBJ1-5, with 10 bases identical to TRBD1. Germline values: CDR1 MNHNY, CDR2 SVGAGI (reference sequence). The CDR3 has 14 amino acids. Unmatched junction bases numbered 0, after V lost 2 bases and J lost 5 bases. For the CDR3, the DNA is TGTGCCAGCAGTTACGGGACAGGGGATCAGCCCCAGCATTTT. Translated: CASSYGTGDQPQHF.

This chain links TRBV7-2 with TRBJ2-1; TRBD1 is a possible D gene (6 bases). The germline V and J ends were trimmed by 6 bases and 7 bases, with 16 bases remaining between them. Germline V lookup: CDR1 SGHTA, CDR2 FQGNSA. The CDR3 loop spans 14 amino acids. The CDR3 DNA reads TGTGCCAGCAGTCGCGACAGGCGAGGGAATGAGCAGTTCTTC. Translating gives CASSRDRRGNEQFF.